The 29 T cell receptor beta chains below were found in one sample sequenced in a study of blood T cell repertoires in COVID-19. Assay used: immunoSEQ multiplex PCR; TCRdb lists only in-frame clones, some missing. The sample yields just over 150,000 clones, around 91% seen once. The sequencing input was peripheral blood. The receptors originated from a woman aged 40 to 49 with acute or convalescent COVID-19.

The chain carries TRBV7-2 and TRBJ2-7, with D perhaps TRBD2 (5 bases). CDR1 and CDR2 from the germline V gene are SGHTA and FQGNSA. CDR3 length: 17 amino acids. Trimming took off 2 bases at V and 3 bases at J, with 20 bases between the two ends. CDR3 sequence (DNA): TGTGCCAGCAGCTTAATGGCGCGCCCCGGGGAGTTCTACGAGCAGTACTTC. This codes for CASSLMARPGEFYEQYF.

The chain uses TRBV4-1 and TRBJ1-1, with unresolved D. Trimming took off 0 bases at V and 0 bases at J, with 11 bases between the two ends. The CDR3 has 16 amino acids. CDR1 is MGHRA, CDR2 YSYEKL, per germline. For the CDR3, the DNA is TGCGCCAGCAGCCAAGACGTGCTATCGCTGAACACTGAAGCTTTCTTT. Residues: CASSQDVLSLNTEAFF.

The rearrangement uses TRBV5-1 and TRBJ1-4; 12 nucleotides match TRBD1. Germline CDR1 SGHRS, CDR2 YFSETQ. The CDR3 contains 16 residues. V lost 2 bases and J lost 8; bases outside the gene matches: 7. The CDR3 spells CASSFVGTGGLEKLFF. CDR3 DNA sequence: TGCGCCAGCAGCTTCGTAGGGACAGGGGGCCTCGAAAAACTGTTTTTT. Complete variable domain (other parts from reference TRBV5-1 and TRBJ1-4): KAGVTQTPRYLIKTRGQQVTLSCSPISGHRSVSWYQQTPGQGLQFLFEYFSETQRNKGNFPGRFSGRQFSNSRSEMNVSTLELGDSALYLCASSFVGTGGLEKLFFGSGTQLSVL.

The J gene is TRBJ1-5, the V gene TRBV27; D ambiguous. This CDR3 has 15 residues. V was cut by 6 bases and J by 2 bases, with 14 bases left in between. The germline CDR1 and CDR2 sequences are MNHEY and SMNVEV (reference sequence). This CDR3 is CASRPTRVGNQPQHF. The CDR3 nucleotides read TGTGCCAGCAGACCTACGAGGGTGGGCAATCAGCCCCAGCATTTT.

The gene calls are TRBV3-1 (or the pseudogene TRBV3-2) and TRBJ2-1; 12 nucleotides agree with TRBD2. This CDR3 contains 17 residues. CDR1 LGHDT and CDR2 YNNKEL come from the germline V gene (reference sequence). V lost 0 bases to trimming and J lost 8 bases; unmatched junction nucleotides: 8. CDR3 sequence (DNA): TGTGCCAGCAGCCAAGATGAGACTAGCGGGAGTTTCTATGAGCAGTTCTTC. Translation: CASSQDETSGSFYEQFF.

The CDR3 nucleotides are TGTGCCTGGAAGGACTCTATCTACGAGCAGTACTTC. This translates into CAWKDSIYEQYF. This rearrangement joins TRBV30 to TRBJ2-7, with D maybe TRBD2 (5 bases). Germline loops: CDR1 GTSNPN, CDR2 SVGIG (reference sequence). CDR3 length: 12 amino acids. V gave up 4 bases and J gave up 3 bases, with 10 bases separating them.

This chain connects TRBV25-1 to TRBJ2-3; 8 nucleotides line up with TRBD2. The junction had 4 bases not matched to a gene; V was cut back by 1 base and J by 4 bases. Germline CDR1 reads MGHDK; CDR2 reads SYGVNS. The CDR3 contains 15 residues. CDR3 nucleotide sequence: TGTGCCAGCAGTGAATCTCTACTAGCGGCAGATACGCAGTATTTT. Residues: CASSESLLAADTQYF.

This clone was detected only once. CDR3 sequence: CASSLVGGSNTEAFF. Here the CDR3 DNA reads TGTGCCAGCAGCTTAGTGGGGGGATCGAACACTGAAGCTTTCTTT. The gene calls are TRBV7-2 and TRBJ1-1; D possibly corresponds to TRBD1 (5 bases). The CDR3 loop spans 15 amino acids. CDR1 SGHTA and CDR2 FQGNSA come from the germline V gene. V lost 1 base, J lost 1 base, and 10 bases lay in between.

The gene calls are TRBV3-1 (or the pseudogene TRBV3-2) and TRBJ2-7; tentatively, D is TRBD2 (7 bases). V lost 4 bases to trimming and J lost 5 bases, with 18 bases between them. The CDR3 length is 15 residues. Germline V gene data show CDR1 as LGHDT and CDR2 as YNNKEL (reference sequence). The CDR3 DNA reads TGTGCCAGCAGCCGGGGGGGCAGCAATCCCGACGAGCAGTACTTC. Its protein product is CASSRGGSNPDEQYF.

This clone was detected once. V is TRBV5-8 and J is TRBJ2-1; tentative D call: TRBD2 (6 bases). The V end lost 0 bases, the J end lost 5 bases, and 15 bases lay between the germline ends. The germline V gene encodes CDR1 SGHTS and CDR2 YDEGEE. This CDR3 has 16 residues. CDR3 in amino acids: CASSLVGQGGNNEQFF. The CDR3 nucleotides read TGTGCCAGCAGCTTGGTAGGGCAGGGAGGCAACAATGAGCAGTTCTTC.

The DNA for the CDR3 is TGTGCCAGCAGTTACGGGGGCCTGAACACTGAAGCTTTCTTT. The encoded protein is CASSYGGLNTEAFF. The chain combines TRBV6-5 with TRBJ1-1; maybe TRBD1 (6 bases). CDR1 MNHEY and CDR2 SVGAGI come from the germline V gene. Trimming removed 2 bases at V and 0 bases at J, with 7 bases between. This CDR3 comprises 14 residues.

The chain joins TRBV19 to TRBJ2-2; 7 nucleotides align to TRBD1. The germline V gene has CDR1 LNHDA and CDR2 SQIVND (reference sequence). Trimming at V came to 5 bases and at J to 2 bases, leaving 5 bases not matched to a gene. The CDR3 spans 15 residues. The CDR3 nucleotides are TGTGCCAGTAGTCGCCGGACAGGAAACACCGGGGAGCTGTTTTTT. Translated: CASSRRTGNTGELFF. Together with reference TRBV19 and TRBJ2-2, the CDR3 gives the full variable domain: DGGITQSPKYLFRKEGQNVTLSCEQNLNHDAMYWYRQDPGQGLRLIYYSQIVNDFQKGDIAEGYSVSREKKESFPLTVTSAQKNPTAFYLCASSRRTGNTGELFFGEGSRLTVL.

V is TRBV7-9 and J is TRBJ1-6; no clear D. Germline V gene sequence: CDR1 SEHNR, CDR2 FQNEAQ (reference sequence). V was shortened by 1 base and J by 5 bases, with 9 bases between the two germline ends. This CDR3 spans 15 amino acids. The CDR3 coding sequence is TGTGCCAGCAGCTTAGGAGGGATTGATAATTCACCCCTCCACTTT. Encoded protein: CASSLGGIDNSPLHF.

The chain combines TRBV9 with TRBJ1-3; TRBD1 agrees at 7 bases. The V and J ends lost 3 bases and 4 bases, in that order; junction bases with no gene match: 4. This CDR3 is built from 14 residues. The germline CDR1 and CDR2 sequences are SGDLS and YYNGEE. This CDR3 is CASSARQGGNTIYF. As DNA, the CDR3 is TGTGCCAGCAGCGCCCGACAGGGAGGAAACACCATATATTTT. Complete variable domain (other parts from reference TRBV9 and TRBJ1-3): DSGVTQTPKHLITATGQRVTLRCSPRSGDLSVYWYQQSLDQGLQFLIQYYNGEERAKGNILERFSAQQFPDLHSELNLSSLELGDSALYFCASSARQGGNTIYFGEGSWLTVV.

The chain employs TRBV7-8 and TRBJ2-7; D remains ambiguous. Trimming took 5 bases from V and 0 from J, leaving 5 bases between them. The CDR3 spans 12 residues. CDR1 is SGHVS, CDR2 FQNEAQ, per germline. For the CDR3, the DNA is TGTGCCAGCAGCCCCCACTCCTACGAGCAGTACTTC. Amino acid sequence: CASSPHSYEQYF. The full variable domain, completed using reference TRBV7-8 and TRBJ2-7, is GAGVSQSPRYKVAKRGQDVALRCDPISGHVSLFWYQQALGQGPEFLTYFQNEAQLDKSGLPSDRFFAERPEGSVSTLKIQRTQQEDSAVYLCASSPHSYEQYFGPGTRLTVT.

This chain joins TRBV5-6 and TRBJ1-2; the match to TRBD1 covers 7 bases. Trimming at V came to 4 bases and at J to 2 bases, leaving 8 bases not matched to a gene. CDR3 length: 15 residues. Germline-derived CDR1 and CDR2 are SGHDT and YYEEEE. The CDR3 sequence is CASSADRELNYGYTF. The CDR3 DNA reads as TGTGCCAGCAGCGCTGACAGGGAGTTGAACTATGGCTACACCTTC. Full variable domain (outside the CDR3, taken from reference TRBV5-6 and TRBJ1-2): DAGVTQSPTHLIKTRGQQVTLRCSPKSGHDTVSWYQQALGQGPQFIFQYYEEEERQRGNFPDRFSGHQFPNYSSELNVNALLLGDSALYLCASSADRELNYGYTFGSGTRLTVV.

The chain joins TRBV3-1 (or the pseudogene TRBV3-2) to TRBJ2-3; possible D gene TRBD2, 7 bases. Germline V gives CDR1 LGHDT, CDR2 YNNKEL (reference sequence). V lost 0 bases to trimming and J lost 5 bases, with 12 bases between them. CDR3 size: 15 residues. CDR3 DNA: TGTGCCAGCAGCCAAGATAGAGGGGGGGGAGATACGCAGTATTTT. Amino acids: CASSQDRGGGDTQYF.

V and J are TRBV10-3 and TRBJ2-7; 8 bases agree with TRBD2. V shed 10 bases and J 6 bases; nucleotides not matched to a gene: 14. Germline assignment: CDR1 ENHRY and CDR2 SYGVKD. The CDR3 extends over 14 amino acids. This CDR3 reads CATGPAAGEGEQYF. CDR3 bases: TGTGCCACAGGTCCAGCAGCGGGGGAGGGCGAGCAGTACTTC.

The gene calls are TRBV5-1 and TRBJ2-3; TRBD2 aligns across 7 bases. After removal of 4 bases from V and 5 bases from J, the junction contained 7 bases not matched to a gene. The CDR3 contains 14 residues. CDR1 and CDR2 (germline): SGHRS, YFSETQ. CDR3 coding DNA: TGCGCCAGCAGCCCAGCGGGGTACGAAGATACGCAGTATTTT. It is translated as CASSPAGYEDTQYF. Complete variable domain (other parts from reference TRBV5-1 and TRBJ2-3): KAGVTQTPRYLIKTRGQQVTLSCSPISGHRSVSWYQQTPGQGLQFLFEYFSETQRNKGNFPGRFSGRQFSNSRSEMNVSTLELGDSALYLCASSPAGYEDTQYFGPGTRLTVL.

The chain links TRBV5-4 to TRBJ1-6, with a tentative D call TRBD1 (5 bases). CDR3 size: 12 residues. The V and J ends lost 4 bases and 9 bases respectively, with 8 bases between them. Germline CDR1 reads SGHNT; CDR2 reads YYREEE (reference sequence). The chain's CDR3 is CASSPGGSPLHF. CDR3 nucleotide sequence: TGTGCCAGCAGCCCCGGGGGTTCACCCCTCCACTTT.

The rearrangement links TRBV27 to TRBJ2-7, with TRBD2 matching 7 bases. V dropped 6 bases and J dropped 2; count of bases not matched to a gene: 7. The CDR3 is 14 residues long. Germline CDR1 reads MNHEY; CDR2 reads SMNVEV (reference sequence). This chain's CDR3 is CASRGGHGTYEQYF. In DNA form, the CDR3 reads TGTGCCAGCAGGGGAGGGCATGGTACCTACGAGCAGTACTTC.

The J gene is TRBJ1-6, the V gene TRBV2, with a weak D call TRBD1 (6 bases). This CDR3 has 14 amino acids. Germline-derived CDR1 and CDR2 are SNHLY and FYNNEI. V shed 10 bases and J shed 5 bases, with 15 bases lying between them. The DNA for the CDR3 is TGTGCCACCCCCCGGGGGGCCAATAATTCACCCCTCCACTTT. Translated, it gives CATPRGANNSPLHF.

This chain uses TRBV30 with TRBJ1-1; no reliable D call. The CDR3 has 13 amino acids. The V gene's germline CDR1 is GTSNPN and CDR2 SVGIG (reference sequence). V was clipped by 2 bases and J by 0 bases, with 7 bases between them. The CDR3 bases are TGTGCCTGGAGTCGGCAGGTGAACACTGAAGCTTTCTTT. This codes for CAWSRQVNTEAFF.

This chain links TRBV7-3 with TRBJ2-1; 11 nucleotides line up with TRBD1. V lost 4 bases, J lost 5 bases, and 1 base stayed unmatched. The CDR3 extends over 14 amino acids. Germline CDR1 reads SGHTA; CDR2 reads FQGTGA. Written as DNA, the CDR3 is TGTGCCAGCAGCTGGACAGGGGGCAACAATGAGCAGTTCTTC. Translating it yields CASSWTGGNNEQFF.

The chain joins TRBV5-1 to TRBJ2-7; 8 nucleotides line up with TRBD1. Germline V gene sequence: CDR1 SGHRS, CDR2 YFSETQ. CDR3 length equals 14 residues. The V segment lost 4 bases and the J segment 3 bases; nucleotides outside the gene matches: 6. CDR3 nucleotide sequence: TGCGCCAGCAGCGCCGGGACAGGAGACTACGAGCAGTACTTC. This sequence encodes CASSAGTGDYEQYF.

The chain is built from TRBV7-3 and TRBJ1-5, with D perhaps TRBD1 (6 bases). The CDR3 sequence is 15 residues long. Trimming stripped 5 bases from V and 5 bases from J, with 16 bases between. Germline-derived CDR1 and CDR2 are SGHTA and FQGTGA. The CDR3 loop is CASSPGVNSDQPQHF. DNA for the CDR3: TGTGCCAGCAGCCCAGGGGTTAATTCGGATCAGCCCCAGCATTTT.

The genes are TRBV18 and TRBJ1-1, with unresolved D. V was cut by 3 bases and J by 11 bases, with 22 bases left in between. The CDR3 spans 15 residues. Germline V gives CDR1 KGHSH, CDR2 LQKENI. The CDR3 sequence: CASSPNGPGMSVAFF. Written as DNA, the CDR3 is TGTGCCAGCTCACCTAACGGCCCGGGAATGTCTGTCGCTTTCTTT.

The rearrangement links TRBV18 to TRBJ2-2; TRBD1 might be the D (5 bases). Trimming cost V 0 bases and J 7 bases, with 12 bases left between them. This CDR3 region has 15 residues. In germline, CDR1 is KGHSH, CDR2 LQKENI. The CDR3 nucleotides read TGTGCCAGCTCACCACCTGGGGCGCGGAACGGGGAGCTGTTTTTT. Translated, it gives CASSPPGARNGELFF.

The chain recombines TRBV2 with TRBJ2-7; 14 bases fit TRBD2. Germline V lookup: CDR1 SNHLY, CDR2 FYNNEI. After removal of 1 base from V and 3 bases from J, the junction contained 2 bases not matched to a gene. This CDR3 region has 16 residues. The CDR3 DNA follows: TGTGCCAGCAGTGAAGGACTAGCGGGAGGGCTCTACGAGCAGTACTTC. Its translation: CASSEGLAGGLYEQYF. Looking up the rest from reference TRBV2 and TRBJ2-7 gives the full variable domain: EPEVTQTPSHQVTQMGQEVILRCVPISNHLYFYWYRQILGQKVEFLVSFYNNEISEKSEIFDDQFSVERPDGSNFTLKIRSTKLEDSAMYFCASSEGLAGGLYEQYFGPGTRLTVT.